This T cell receptor (beta chain) was identified in a study of blood T cell repertoires in COVID-19. V shed 2 bases and J 3 bases; nucleotides not matched to a gene: 9. The CDR3 extends over 17 amino acids. Germline values: CDR1 MNHEY, CDR2 SMNVEV (reference sequence). TCRdb's copy holds only in-frame clones and misses some; the assay was immunoSEQ multiplex PCR. The profile shows hundreds of thousands of clones, roughly 91% of them singletons. Source material: PBMCs or T cells enriched from blood (not recorded which). The rearrangement uses TRBV27 and TRBJ2-2; 7 bases agree with TRBD1. The sequence came from a woman between 50 and 59 years old who had been exposed to COVID-19. CDR3 amino acids: CASSLLLTRGYTGELFF. CDR3 nucleotides: TGTGCCAGCAGTTTACTTCTCACCAGGGGGTACACCGGGGAGCTGTTTTTT.